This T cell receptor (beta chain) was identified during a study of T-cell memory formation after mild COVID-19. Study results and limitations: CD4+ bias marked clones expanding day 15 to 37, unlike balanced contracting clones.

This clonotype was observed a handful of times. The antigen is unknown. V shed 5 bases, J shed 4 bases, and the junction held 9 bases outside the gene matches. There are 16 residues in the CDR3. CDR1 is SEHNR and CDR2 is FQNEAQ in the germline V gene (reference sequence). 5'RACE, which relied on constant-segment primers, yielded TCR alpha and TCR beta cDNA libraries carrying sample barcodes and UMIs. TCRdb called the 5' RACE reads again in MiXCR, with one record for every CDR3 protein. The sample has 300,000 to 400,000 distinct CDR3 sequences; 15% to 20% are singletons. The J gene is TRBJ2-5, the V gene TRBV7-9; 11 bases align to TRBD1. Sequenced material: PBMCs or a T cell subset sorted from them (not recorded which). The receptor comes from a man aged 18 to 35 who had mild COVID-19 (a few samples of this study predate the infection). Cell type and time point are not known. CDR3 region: CASSLSGQGAGETQYF. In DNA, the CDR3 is TGTGCCAGCAGCCTTAGTGGACAGGGGGCTGGAGAGACCCAGTACTTC. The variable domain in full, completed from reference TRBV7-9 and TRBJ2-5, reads DTGVSQNPRHKITKRGQNVTFRCDPISEHNRLYWYRQTLGQGPEFLTYFQNEAQLEKSRLLSDRFSAERPKGSFSTLEIQRTEQGDSAMYLCASSLSGQGAGETQYFGPGTRLLVL.